Listed here are 23 T cell receptor beta chains from one sample, sequenced in a study of beta chain features in type 1 diabetes. These receptors have no known antigen. Study outcomes and limitations: For Type 1 diabetes patients, all four CD4+ subsets carried TCRB CDR3s that were moderately but significantly shorter.

Sequencing targeted expressed TCRB transcripts, as all isolated RNA had been reverse transcribed. The protocol was immunoSEQ multiplex PCR, while the TCRdb copy is restricted to in-frame clones and leaves out a portion. In the table there are more than 120,000 clones, 13% of which are singletons. The sequenced material came from central memory CD4+ T cells from blood. The source is a man younger than 30 with type 1 diabetes.

The CDR3 here is CASNRQGGEKLFF. For the CDR3, the DNA is TGTGCCAGCAATCGACAGGGAGGTGAAAAACTGTTTTTT. The chain couples TRBV6-1 to TRBJ1-4; 7 bases map to TRBD1. The CDR3 has 13 residues. The trim removed 7 bases at V and 7 bases at J, leaving 6 bases unmatched. The V gene's germline CDR1 is MNHNS and CDR2 SASEGT.

This clone was seen only a few times. The rearrangement links TRBV19 to TRBJ1-5; 10 bases map to TRBD1. Per the germline V gene, CDR1 is LNHDA and CDR2 is SQIVND (reference sequence). J lost 3 bases, V lost 5 bases, and 7 bases had no gene match. This CDR3 has 16 amino acids. The CDR3 nucleotides are TGTGCCAGTAGTGCACGACAGGGGGCAGTCAATCAGCCCCAGCATTTT. As protein: CASSARQGAVNQPQHF.

The CDR3 is CAWSVTQGYGYTF. In nucleotides, the CDR3 is TGTGCCTGGAGTGTCACTCAGGGCTATGGCTACACCTTC. This chain uses TRBV30 with TRBJ1-2; a weak D match, TRBD1 (5 bases). Trimming took 0 bases from V and 4 from J, leaving 9 bases between them. Germline CDR1 reads GTSNPN; CDR2 reads SVGIG (reference sequence). This CDR3 is 13 amino acids long.

V and J are TRBV11-2 and TRBJ2-5; 8 bases are a match to TRBD1. The CDR3 is 14 residues long. The junction had 5 bases not matched to a gene; V was cut back by 5 bases and J by 3 bases. The germline gives CDR1 SGHAT, CDR2 FQNNGV. DNA of the CDR3: TGTGCCAGCAGCATCGGACAGGGCAAAGAGACCCAGTACTTC. Protein: CASSIGQGKETQYF.

The sample holds a few counts of this clone. The genes are TRBV29-1 and TRBJ2-7; tentatively, D is TRBD1 or TRBD2 (5 bases each). Per germline, CDR1 SQVTM and CDR2 ANQGSEA. The CDR3 length is 14 residues. The V end lost 5 bases, the J end lost 1 base, and 15 bases lay between the germline ends. CDR3 amino acids: CSVRGGDHSYEQYF. CDR3 DNA sequence: TGCAGCGTTAGGGGTGGGGACCATTCCTACGAGCAGTACTTC.

The chain links TRBV5-1 to TRBJ2-3; TRBD1 matches at 8 bases. The CDR3 sequence is 19 residues long. The germline gives CDR1 SGHRS, CDR2 YFSETQ. Unmatched junction bases numbered 18, after V lost 4 bases and J lost 2 bases. In DNA form, the CDR3 reads TGCGCCAGCAGCCCATCGTTGGGACAGGCCTGGGGGCCCACAGATACGCAGTATTTT. Encoded protein: CASSPSLGQAWGPTDTQYF.

The CDR3 DNA follows: TGTGCCAGCAGAATGAAGGGACAGGGAATGTACGAGCAGTACTTC. It is translated as CASRMKGQGMYEQYF. The chain has TRBV6-1 and TRBJ2-7; 9 bases align to TRBD1. The germline V gene has CDR1 MNHNS and CDR2 SASEGT. The CDR3 length is 15 residues. The trim removed 6 bases at V and 4 bases at J, leaving 10 bases unmatched.

The genes are TRBV30 and TRBJ1-1, with 10 nucleotides matching TRBD1. CDR1 is GTSNPN and CDR2 is SVGIG in the germline V gene (reference sequence). Trimming removed 4 bases from V and 3 bases from J; junction bases left unmatched: 14. This CDR3 has 17 amino acids. The CDR3 protein is CAWTPGTGVWGDTEAFF. DNA for the CDR3: TGTGCCTGGACTCCCGGGACAGGGGTTTGGGGCGACACTGAAGCTTTCTTT.

This clone was observed a handful of times. The chain couples TRBV11-2 to TRBJ2-1; D uncertain. The CDR3 contains 12 residues. In germline, CDR1 is SGHAT, CDR2 FQNNGV. V lost 5 bases and J lost 4, with 6 bases in between. CDR3 protein: CASSPAYNEQFF. The CDR3 DNA is TGTGCCAGCAGCCCGGCGTACAATGAGCAGTTCTTC.

This chain connects TRBV5-1 to TRBJ2-1; maybe TRBD1 (6 bases). The CDR3 sequence is 15 residues long. The germline V gene encodes CDR1 SGHRS and CDR2 YFSETQ. V dropped 4 bases and J dropped 10 bases, with 21 bases sitting between them. Here the CDR3 reads CASSRTPAGAIEQFF. In DNA, the CDR3 is TGCGCCAGCAGCCGTACCCCCGCAGGGGCTATCGAGCAGTTCTTC. The full variable domain, with the rest looked up from reference TRBV5-1 and TRBJ2-1, is KAGVTQTPRYLIKTRGQQVTLSCSPISGHRSVSWYQQTPGQGLQFLFEYFSETQRNKGNFPGRFSGRQFSNSRSEMNVSTLELGDSALYLCASSRTPAGAIEQFFGPGTRLTVL.

This clone was recorded many times. The chain combines TRBV5-1 with TRBJ2-5, with D possibly TRBD2 on 5 matching bases. Per the germline V gene, CDR1 is SGHRS and CDR2 is YFSETQ. The CDR3 extends over 13 amino acids. The V gene lost 4 bases and the J gene lost 5 bases, with 12 bases spanning the gap. The CDR3 region is CASSPRTGETQYF. The CDR3 DNA sequence: TGCGCCAGCAGCCCTCGGACTGGGGAGACCCAGTACTTC.

This clone was observed a few times. The CDR3 sequence: CAWRETHATNEKLFF. In DNA form, the CDR3 reads TGTGCCTGGAGGGAGACCCATGCAACTAATGAAAAACTGTTTTTT. The rearrangement links TRBV30 to TRBJ1-4; no firm D call. Per the germline V gene, CDR1 is GTSNPN and CDR2 is SVGIG (reference sequence). The V end lost 3 bases, the J end lost 0 bases, and 11 bases lay between the germline ends. The CDR3 contains 15 residues.

In its sample, this clone was seen a few times. V usage is TRBV6-5 and J usage is TRBJ2-1; 10 nucleotides match TRBD1. This CDR3 spans 14 amino acids. With V trimmed by 4 bases and J by 9 bases, 6 bases remained unmatched. CDR1 is MNHEY, CDR2 SVGAGI, per germline. CDR3 sequence: CASSLGQGPGEQFF. CDR3 in DNA: TGTGCCAGCAGTTTGGGACAGGGGCCCGGTGAGCAGTTCTTC.

In its sample, this clone was seen a few times. This chain connects TRBV19 to TRBJ2-1; maybe TRBD2 (5 bases). Per germline, CDR1 LNHDA and CDR2 SQIVND (reference sequence). This CDR3 contains 17 residues. Trimming removed 7 bases from V and 3 bases from J, with 22 bases in between. This chain's CDR3 is CASTSLAGGVGYNEQFF. The CDR3 coding sequence is TGTGCCAGTACCTCCCTCGCCGGAGGAGTGGGCTACAATGAGCAGTTCTTC. Complete variable domain (other parts from reference TRBV19 and TRBJ2-1): DGGITQSPKYLFRKEGQNVTLSCEQNLNHDAMYWYRQDPGQGLRLIYYSQIVNDFQKGDIAEGYSVSREKKESFPLTVTSAQKNPTAFYLCASTSLAGGVGYNEQFFGPGTRLTVL.

The rearrangement joins TRBV9 to TRBJ1-2, with D hard to call. The CDR3 covers 15 residues. Trimming left V 4 bases short and J 4 bases short, with 17 bases between. The germline V gene has CDR1 SGDLS and CDR2 YYNGEE. CDR3 nucleotide sequence: TGTGCCAGCAGCCCCCAACCCCAGGTTGGCTATGGCTACACCTTC. Translated: CASSPQPQVGYGYTF.

This clone was seen more than once but under ten times. V and J are TRBV5-1 and TRBJ1-1; D is uncertain. Per germline, CDR1 SGHRS and CDR2 YFSETQ. The ends were cut back, 0 bases at V and 7 bases at J, with 13 bases in the middle. CDR3 length: 14 amino acids. The CDR3 loop reads CASSLAGLVIEAFF. In nucleotides, the CDR3 is TGCGCCAGCAGCTTGGCCGGATTGGTGATTGAAGCTTTCTTT.

Remarks on this clone: Other DNA sequences in the sample encode the same CDR3. The V call is TRBV29-1, the J call TRBJ1-1, with D possibly matching TRBD1 (6 bases). CDR3 length equals 15 residues. Trimming removed 1 base at V and 2 bases at J, with 14 bases between. Germline V gives CDR1 SQVTM, CDR2 ANQGSEA. The CDR3 region is CSVEGEAGANTEAFF. DNA for the CDR3: TGCAGCGTTGAAGGAGAGGCAGGGGCCAACACTGAAGCTTTCTTT.

This sequence joins TRBV7-9 and TRBJ2-3; TRBD2 agrees at 13 bases. This CDR3 comprises 17 residues. Looked up from germline, CDR1 is SEHNR and CDR2 is FQNEAQ (reference sequence). Unmatched junction bases numbered 7, after V lost 5 bases and J lost 2 bases. CDR3 nucleotide sequence: TGTGCCAGCAGCCCGAAGGGACTAGCGGGGAACACAGATACGCAGTATTTT. It encodes CASSPKGLAGNTDTQYF.

The chain recombines TRBV28 with TRBJ2-7; tentative D call: TRBD1 (5 bases). V lost 8 bases to trimming and J lost 5 bases, with 25 bases between them. Germline CDR1 MDHEN, CDR2 SYDVKM. The CDR3 consists of 16 residues. The CDR3 protein is CASLLGSGRQRHEQYF. The CDR3 nucleotides read TGTGCCAGCCTCCTGGGGTCAGGCCGACAGAGACACGAGCAGTACTTC.

This clone was counted between two and nine times. This chain joins TRBV5-1 and TRBJ1-4, with TRBD1 as a possible D gene (6 bases). This CDR3 has 15 residues. Between the trimmed V and J ends, which lost 5 bases and 10 bases, there was a span of 21 bases. Germline CDR1 SGHRS, CDR2 YFSETQ. In DNA, the CDR3 is TGCGCCAGCAGTCTCCGTGGGGACAATGGCGGAAAACTGTTTTTT. Its protein is CASSLRGDNGGKLFF.

This clone was detected many times. The rearrangement joins TRBV7-6 to TRBJ1-2, with D hard to call. Trimming cost V 7 bases and J 6 bases, with 18 bases left between them. The CDR3 is 14 residues long. CDR1 SGHVS and CDR2 FNYEAQ come from the germline V gene. The CDR3 nucleotides are TGTGCCAGCACCCACCTTGCGGCAGAAAATGGCTACACCTTC. Its translation: CASTHLAAENGYTF.

This chain uses TRBV21-1 with TRBJ1-1; no check of the table's D call, TRBD1, against the DNA was made. TRBV21-1 represents a pseudogene. The CDR3 loop spans 16 amino acids. This CDR3 is CASSNLEASDNAEAFF. The CDR3 region has the DNA TGTGCCAGCAGCAACTTGGAAGCTTCCGACAACGCTGAAGCTTTCTTT.

In this sample, this clone turned up a few times. The chain couples TRBV5-1 to TRBJ2-2; 11 positions agree with TRBD2. The junction had 1 base not matched to a gene; V was cut back by 0 bases and J by 0 bases. CDR3 length equals 17 residues. Germline V gene sequence: CDR1 SGHRS, CDR2 YFSETQ. The CDR3 DNA sequence: TGCGCCAGCAGCTTGGCGACTAGCGGGGCGAACACCGGGGAGCTGTTTTTT. Translated, it gives CASSLATSGANTGELFF.